Each of the 5 T cell receptor beta chains below was sequenced from the same sample in a study of graft-versus-host responses after intestinal transplantation. TCRdb keeps only in-frame clones here, not all; method: immunoSEQ multiplex PCR. The sample consists of tens of thousands of clones, 90% to 95% of them appearing once. These receptors have no known antigen. The material was unstimulated CD8+ T cells sorted from spleen or lymph node cells, obtained before intestinal transplant. These receptors were collected from a human donor who received an intestinal transplant.

J is TRBJ2-7 and V is TRBV13, with D possibly being TRBD1 (6 bases). CDR1 PRHDT and CDR2 FYEKMQ come from the germline V gene (reference sequence). Trimming stripped 1 base from V and 2 bases from J, with 15 bases between. This CDR3 is 16 amino acids long. The CDR3 coding sequence is TGTGCCAGCAGCTTAGTCCCCCAGGGGTTAGCCTACGAGCAGTACTTC. Residues: CASSLVPQGLAYEQYF.

J is TRBJ2-3 and V is TRBV27; 9 positions agree with TRBD1. The CDR3 covers 16 residues. Germline CDR1 MNHEY, CDR2 SMNVEV (reference sequence). With V trimmed by 5 bases and J by 0 bases, 6 bases remained unmatched. The CDR3 region is CASSPGTGLSTDTQYF. The CDR3 nucleotides are TGTGCCAGCAGTCCTGGGACAGGGTTGAGCACAGATACGCAGTATTTT.

The chain recombines TRBV19 with TRBJ2-5, with D perhaps matching TRBD1 (6 bases). V lost 5 bases, J lost 1 base, and 11 bases lay in between. Germline CDR1 LNHDA, CDR2 SQIVND (reference sequence). This CDR3 has 14 amino acids. For the CDR3, the DNA is TGTGCCAGTAGTCTCCGGGACACCCAAGAGACCCAGTACTTC. It codes for CASSLRDTQETQYF.

V usage is TRBV15 and J usage is TRBJ1-6, with a weak D call TRBD1 (6 bases). Trimming left V 0 bases short and J 10 bases short, with 13 bases between. This CDR3 has 15 amino acids. CDR1 is LNHNV, CDR2 YYDKDF, per germline (reference sequence). In DNA, the CDR3 is TGTGCCACCAGCAGAGATTCCAGGGGAAGCTCACCCCTCCACTTT. This encodes CATSRDSRGSSPLHF.

V is TRBV27 and J is TRBJ2-7, with 8 bases matching TRBD2. The germline gives CDR1 MNHEY, CDR2 SMNVEV (reference sequence). The length of the CDR3 is 12 residues. The J segment lost 11 bases and the V segment lost 8 bases, leaving 11 bases of the junction unmatched. The CDR3 loop reads CASRWGGGLEYF. The CDR3 bases are TGTGCCAGCCGCTGGGGCGGGGGGCTGGAGTACTTC.